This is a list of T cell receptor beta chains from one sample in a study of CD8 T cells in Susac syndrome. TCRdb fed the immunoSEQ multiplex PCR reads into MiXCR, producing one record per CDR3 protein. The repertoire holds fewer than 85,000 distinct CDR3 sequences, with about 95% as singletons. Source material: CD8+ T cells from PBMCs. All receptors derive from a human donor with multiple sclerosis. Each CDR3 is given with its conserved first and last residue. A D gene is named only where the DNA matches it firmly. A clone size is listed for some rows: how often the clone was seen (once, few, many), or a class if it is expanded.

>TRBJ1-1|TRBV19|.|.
TGTGCCAGCCGGCGAGGGAACACTGAAGCTTTCTTT
CASRRGNTEAFF
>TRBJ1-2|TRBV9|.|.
TGTGCCAGCAGCGTAGATTCCGTGGACCCCACGAATGGCTACACCTTC
CASSVDSVDPTNGYTF
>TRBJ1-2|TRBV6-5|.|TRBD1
TGTGCCAGCAGTTACTCAATGACAGGGAATTCCGGCTACACCTTC
CASSYSMTGNSGYTF
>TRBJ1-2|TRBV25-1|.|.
TGTGCCAGCAGTCGGGAGACTCTTCTTTTATATGGCTACACCTTC
CASSRETLLLYGYTF
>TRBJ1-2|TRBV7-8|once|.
TGTGCCAGCAGCTTAGCTAGGGCGGGTTTTTCTCCCGATGGCTACACCTTC
CASSLARAGFSPDGYTF
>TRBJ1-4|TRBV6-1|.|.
TGTGCCAGCAGTGAACCCCCCGCAACTAATGAAAAACTGTTTTTT
CASSEPPATNEKLFF
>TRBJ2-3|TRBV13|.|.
TGTGCCAGCAGCTTTCAACGGGCTGTGGGCACAGATACGCAGTATTTT
CASSFQRAVGTDTQYF
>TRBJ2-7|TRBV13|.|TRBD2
TGTGCCAGCACCCCCGGCGGGAGTGGAGAGCAGTACTTC
CASTPGGSGEQYF
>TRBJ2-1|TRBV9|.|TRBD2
TGTGCCAGCAGCGTAAGAGCGGGGGATAATGAGCAGTTCTTC
CASSVRAGDNEQFF
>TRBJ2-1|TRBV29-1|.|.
TGCAGCGTTGAAGATGACTCCCAGAATGAGCAGTTCTTC
CSVEDDSQNEQFF
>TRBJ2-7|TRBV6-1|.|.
TGTGCCAGCAGTGACGCCGACAGGGGAGGGGTCTACGAGCAGTACTTC
CASSDADRGGVYEQYF
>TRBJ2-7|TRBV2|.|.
TGTGCCAGCAAAGGGCCGTCCTACGAGCAGTACTTC
CASKGPSYEQYF
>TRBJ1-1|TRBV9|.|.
TGTGCCAGCACCGGCTTTGGGGCTGGAGCTTTCTTT
CASTGFGAGAFF
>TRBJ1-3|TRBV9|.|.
TGTGCCAGCAGCGTAGAAGGAACTGGTGGAAACACCATATATTTT
CASSVEGTGGNTIYF
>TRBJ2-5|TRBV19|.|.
TGTGCCAGTTCCTGGACTGGCGGAGAGACCCAGTACTTC
CASSWTGGETQYF
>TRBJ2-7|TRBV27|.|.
TGTGCCAGCAGTTTTACCTTTCCCAAAGAGCAGTACTTC
CASSFTFPKEQYF